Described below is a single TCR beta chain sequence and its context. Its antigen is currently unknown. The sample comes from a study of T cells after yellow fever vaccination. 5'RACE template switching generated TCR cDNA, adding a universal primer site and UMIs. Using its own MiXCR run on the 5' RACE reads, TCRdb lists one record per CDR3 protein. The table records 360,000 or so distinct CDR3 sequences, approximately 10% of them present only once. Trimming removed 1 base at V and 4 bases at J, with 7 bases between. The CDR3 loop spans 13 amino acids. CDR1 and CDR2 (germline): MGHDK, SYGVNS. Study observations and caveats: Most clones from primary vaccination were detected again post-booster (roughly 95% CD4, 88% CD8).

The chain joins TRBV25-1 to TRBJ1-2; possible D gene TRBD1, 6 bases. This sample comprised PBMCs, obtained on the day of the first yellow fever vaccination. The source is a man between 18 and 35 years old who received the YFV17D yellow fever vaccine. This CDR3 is CASSESTGYGYTF. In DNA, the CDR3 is TGTGCCAGCAGTGAATCGACAGGCTATGGCTACACCTTC.